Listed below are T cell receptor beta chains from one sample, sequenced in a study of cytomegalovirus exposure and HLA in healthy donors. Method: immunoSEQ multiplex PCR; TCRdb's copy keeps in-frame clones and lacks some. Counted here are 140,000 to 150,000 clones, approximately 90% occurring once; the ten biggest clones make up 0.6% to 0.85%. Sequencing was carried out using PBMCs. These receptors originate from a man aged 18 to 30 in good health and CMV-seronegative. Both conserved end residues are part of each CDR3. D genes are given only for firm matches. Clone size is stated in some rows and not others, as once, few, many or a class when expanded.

cdr3_aa: CASSQSNYGYTF
cdr3_nt: TGTGCCAGCAGCCAATCTAACTATGGCTACACCTTC
cdr3_length: 12
d_call: NA
j_call: TRBJ1-2
clone_size: once
v_call: TRBV7-2

cdr3_aa: CASSVQQGTQETQYF
cdr3_nt: TGTGCCAGCAGCGTCCAACAGGGGACCCAAGAGACCCAGTACTTC
cdr3_length: 15
d_call: TRBD1
j_call: TRBJ2-5
clone_size: NA
v_call: TRBV9

cdr3_aa: CASSPGVRTNYGYTF
cdr3_nt: TGTGCCAGCAGTCCAGGGGTTCGGACTAACTATGGCTACACCTTC
cdr3_length: 15
d_call: NA
j_call: TRBJ1-2
clone_size: once
v_call: TRBV27

cdr3_aa: CASRFGWGSSYEQYF
cdr3_nt: TGTGCCAGCAGGTTTGGGTGGGGCTCATCCTACGAGCAGTACTTC
cdr3_length: 15
d_call: NA
j_call: TRBJ2-7
clone_size: NA
v_call: TRBV2

cdr3_aa: CSAEGGYTF
cdr3_nt: TGCAGTGCGGAGGGAGGCTACACCTTC
cdr3_length: 9
d_call: NA
j_call: TRBJ1-2
clone_size: NA
v_call: TRBV20-1

cdr3_aa: CASSPDRRPETQYF
cdr3_nt: TGTGCCAGCAGCCCGGACAGAAGGCCAGAGACCCAGTACTTC
cdr3_length: 14
d_call: NA
j_call: TRBJ2-5
clone_size: NA
v_call: TRBV13

cdr3_aa: CASSVGGTHNTEAFF
cdr3_nt: TGTGCCAGCAGCGTAGGGGGGACACACAACACTGAAGCTTTCTTT
cdr3_length: 15
d_call: NA
j_call: TRBJ1-1
clone_size: NA
v_call: TRBV9

cdr3_aa: CAWSPDRGRIGNQPQHF
cdr3_nt: TGTGCCTGGAGTCCGGACAGGGGGCGCATCGGCAATCAGCCCCAGCATTTT
cdr3_length: 17
d_call: TRBD1
j_call: TRBJ1-5
clone_size: NA
v_call: TRBV30

cdr3_aa: CASKLAGQINEQFF
cdr3_nt: TGTGCCAGCAAACTAGCGGGGCAAATCAATGAGCAGTTCTTC
cdr3_length: 14
d_call: TRBD2
j_call: TRBJ2-1
clone_size: NA
v_call: TRBV6-6

cdr3_aa: CASSRDNHAGNTIYF
cdr3_nt: TGCGCCAGCAGCCGGGACAATCATGCTGGAAACACCATATATTTT
cdr3_length: 15
d_call: NA
j_call: TRBJ1-3
clone_size: NA
v_call: TRBV5-1

cdr3_aa: CASDPRGIGYNEQFF
cdr3_nt: TGTGCCAGCGACCCCCGGGGGATCGGCTACAATGAGCAGTTCTTC
cdr3_length: 15
d_call: NA
j_call: TRBJ2-1
clone_size: NA
v_call: TRBV27

cdr3_aa: CATLAGVWSGEQFF
cdr3_nt: TGTGCCACATTAGCGGGAGTGTGGTCCGGTGAGCAGTTCTTC
cdr3_length: 14
d_call: TRBD2
j_call: TRBJ2-1
clone_size: NA
v_call: TRBV10-3

cdr3_aa: CASSPQGVEAFF
cdr3_nt: TGTGCCAGCAGCCCACAGGGAGTTGAAGCTTTCTTT
cdr3_length: 12
d_call: NA
j_call: TRBJ1-1
clone_size: NA
v_call: TRBV7-2

cdr3_aa: CASSPSSGRIDEQFF
cdr3_nt: TGTGCCAGCTCACCGTCGAGCGGGAGGATTGATGAGCAGTTCTTC
cdr3_length: 15
d_call: TRBD2
j_call: TRBJ2-1
clone_size: NA
v_call: TRBV18

cdr3_aa: CSVEVPGTDTQYF
cdr3_nt: TGCAGCGTTGAAGTACCGGGCACAGATACGCAGTATTTT
cdr3_length: 13
d_call: NA
j_call: TRBJ2-3
clone_size: NA
v_call: TRBV29-1

cdr3_aa: CASSSDRGFDGYTF
cdr3_nt: TGCGCCAGCAGCTCGGACAGGGGATTCGATGGCTACACCTTC
cdr3_length: 14
d_call: TRBD1
j_call: TRBJ1-2
clone_size: NA
v_call: TRBV5-1

cdr3_aa: CASSLSGWQGGQPQHF
cdr3_nt: TGTGCCAGCAGTTTATCCGGGTGGCAGGGCGGACAGCCCCAGCATTTT
cdr3_length: 16
d_call: NA
j_call: TRBJ1-5
clone_size: few
v_call: TRBV28

cdr3_aa: CASSYREGNTEAFF
cdr3_nt: TGTGCCAGCTCTTACAGGGAGGGCAACACTGAAGCTTTCTTT
cdr3_length: 14
d_call: NA
j_call: TRBJ1-1
clone_size: NA
v_call: TRBV18

cdr3_aa: CASSPGLAGGPVTNEQFF
cdr3_nt: TGCGCCAGCAGCCCGGGACTAGCGGGGGGGCCAGTCACCAATGAGCAGTTCTTC
cdr3_length: 18
d_call: TRBD2
j_call: TRBJ2-1
clone_size: NA
v_call: TRBV5-1

cdr3_aa: CASSQTDQPFYEQFF
cdr3_nt: TGTGCCAGCAGCCAGACAGATCAACCTTTCTATGAGCAGTTCTTC
cdr3_length: 15
d_call: NA
j_call: TRBJ2-1
clone_size: NA
v_call: TRBV6-5

cdr3_aa: CASSLNRDEKLFF
cdr3_nt: TGTGCCAGCAGCTTGAACAGGGATGAAAAACTGTTTTTT
cdr3_length: 13
d_call: NA
j_call: TRBJ1-4
clone_size: NA
v_call: TRBV5-5

cdr3_aa: CASSLRPNRDGYTF
cdr3_nt: TGTGCCAGCAGCTTAAGGCCAAACAGGGATGGCTACACCTTC
cdr3_length: 14
d_call: NA
j_call: TRBJ1-2
clone_size: NA
v_call: TRBV7-9

cdr3_aa: CASSFGGKNTEAFF
cdr3_nt: TGCGCCAGCAGCTTTGGCGGGAAGAACACTGAAGCTTTCTTT
cdr3_length: 14
d_call: NA
j_call: TRBJ1-1
clone_size: NA
v_call: TRBV5-1

cdr3_aa: CASSQSEGGNEKLFF
cdr3_nt: TGCGCCAGCAGCCAATCAGAGGGTGGTAATGAAAAACTGTTTTTT
cdr3_length: 15
d_call: NA
j_call: TRBJ1-4
clone_size: NA
v_call: TRBV5-1

cdr3_aa: CASSKGGHEQYF
cdr3_nt: TGTGCCAGTAGTAAAGGCGGCCACGAGCAGTACTTC
cdr3_length: 12
d_call: NA
j_call: TRBJ2-7
clone_size: NA
v_call: TRBV19

cdr3_aa: CASSLEFGVNEQFF
cdr3_nt: TGTGCCAGCAGCTTAGAGTTCGGGGTAAATGAGCAGTTCTTC
cdr3_length: 14
d_call: NA
j_call: TRBJ2-1
clone_size: NA
v_call: TRBV11-2

cdr3_aa: CASTRTGTMNTEAFF
cdr3_nt: TGTGCCAGCACTCGGACAGGGACCATGAACACTGAAGCTTTCTTT
cdr3_length: 15
d_call: TRBD1
j_call: TRBJ1-1
clone_size: NA
v_call: TRBV6-1

cdr3_aa: CASSPRLAGGEQYF
cdr3_nt: TGTGCCAGCAGCCCCCGACTAGCGGGGGGCGAGCAGTACTTC
cdr3_length: 14
d_call: TRBD2
j_call: TRBJ2-7
clone_size: NA
v_call: TRBV7-2

cdr3_aa: CASSAYRGAKNIQYF
cdr3_nt: TGTGCCAGCAGCGCCTACAGGGGAGCCAAAAACATTCAGTACTTC
cdr3_length: 15
d_call: TRBD1
j_call: TRBJ2-4
clone_size: NA
v_call: TRBV11-2

cdr3_aa: CASSQVNTVGNEKLFF
cdr3_nt: TGTGCCAGCAGCCAAGTGAACACAGTTGGGAATGAAAAACTGTTTTTT
cdr3_length: 16
d_call: NA
j_call: TRBJ1-4
clone_size: NA
v_call: TRBV14

cdr3_aa: CSVEAGTGVTDGYTF
cdr3_nt: TGCAGCGTTGAGGCCGGGACAGGGGTTACGGATGGCTACACCTTC
cdr3_length: 15
d_call: TRBD1
j_call: TRBJ1-2
clone_size: NA
v_call: TRBV29-1

cdr3_aa: CASSLDRDDNEQFF
cdr3_nt: TGTGCCAGCAGCCTCGACAGGGATGACAATGAGCAGTTCTTC
cdr3_length: 14
d_call: TRBD1
j_call: TRBJ2-1
clone_size: NA
v_call: TRBV6-8

cdr3_aa: CASRPTGNGNTIYF
cdr3_nt: TGTGCCAGCAGACCAACAGGGAATGGAAACACCATATATTTT
cdr3_length: 14
d_call: NA
j_call: TRBJ1-3
clone_size: NA
v_call: TRBV7-9

cdr3_aa: CASSLRVNYGYTF
cdr3_nt: TGTGCCAGCAGCCTTCGGGTTAACTATGGCTACACCTTC
cdr3_length: 13
d_call: NA
j_call: TRBJ1-2
clone_size: NA
v_call: TRBV6-1

cdr3_aa: CASSQDSGTGTGELFF
cdr3_nt: TGCGCCAGCAGCCAAGATTCCGGGACTGGCACCGGGGAGCTGTTTTTT
cdr3_length: 16
d_call: NA
j_call: TRBJ2-2
clone_size: NA
v_call: TRBV4-3

cdr3_aa: CASTPRGQETQYF
cdr3_nt: TGCGCCAGCACCCCCAGAGGCCAGGAGACCCAGTACTTC
cdr3_length: 13
d_call: NA
j_call: TRBJ2-5
clone_size: NA
v_call: TRBV10-2

cdr3_aa: CASSVSGGTDTQYF
cdr3_nt: TGTGCCAGCAGTGTAAGCGGGGGCACAGATACGCAGTATTTT
cdr3_length: 14
d_call: TRBD2
j_call: TRBJ2-3
clone_size: once
v_call: TRBV27

cdr3_aa: CASSLVAGGGDTQYF
cdr3_nt: TGTGCCAGCAGCTTGGTAGCGGGAGGGGGAGATACGCAGTATTTT
cdr3_length: 15
d_call: TRBD2
j_call: TRBJ2-3
clone_size: NA
v_call: TRBV11-3

cdr3_aa: CASKLASGNEQFF
cdr3_nt: TGTGCCAGCAAACTAGCGAGCGGGAATGAGCAGTTCTTC
cdr3_length: 13
d_call: TRBD2
j_call: TRBJ2-1
clone_size: NA
v_call: TRBV27

cdr3_aa: CASSLVRGVYEQYF
cdr3_nt: TGTGCCAGCAGCTTAGTCAGGGGCGTCTACGAGCAGTACTTC
cdr3_length: 14
d_call: NA
j_call: TRBJ2-7
clone_size: NA
v_call: TRBV11-2

cdr3_aa: CASGRNGGTALGYTF
cdr3_nt: TGTGCCAGCGGAAGGAACGGAGGGACAGCCTTAGGCTACACCTTC
cdr3_length: 15
d_call: TRBD1
j_call: TRBJ1-2
clone_size: NA
v_call: TRBV11-3

cdr3_aa: CASSLTTGNEKLFF
cdr3_nt: TGCGCCAGCAGCTTGACCACAGGGAATGAAAAACTGTTTTTT
cdr3_length: 14
d_call: NA
j_call: TRBJ1-4
clone_size: NA
v_call: TRBV5-1

cdr3_aa: CASSSGTGIFNYGYTF
cdr3_nt: TGTGCCAGCAGCTCCGGCACAGGGATCTTTAACTATGGCTACACCTTC
cdr3_length: 16
d_call: NA
j_call: TRBJ1-2
clone_size: NA
v_call: TRBV7-8

cdr3_aa: CASSLDSGNTIYF
cdr3_nt: TGTGCCAGCTCACTGGACAGTGGAAACACCATATATTTT
cdr3_length: 13
d_call: NA
j_call: TRBJ1-3
clone_size: NA
v_call: TRBV18

cdr3_aa: CASSPDRVTDTQYF
cdr3_nt: TGTGCCAGCTCACCAGACAGGGTTACAGATACGCAGTATTTT
cdr3_length: 14
d_call: TRBD1
j_call: TRBJ2-3
clone_size: NA
v_call: TRBV18

cdr3_aa: CASSSDRASRNTEAFF
cdr3_nt: TGTGCCAGCAGCTCAGACAGGGCGAGTCGTAACACTGAAGCTTTCTTT
cdr3_length: 16
d_call: TRBD1
j_call: TRBJ1-1
clone_size: NA
v_call: TRBV7-8

cdr3_aa: CASSQGPNQPQHF
cdr3_nt: TGTGCCAGCAGCCAAGGGCCCAATCAGCCCCAGCATTTT
cdr3_length: 13
d_call: NA
j_call: TRBJ1-5
clone_size: NA
v_call: TRBV14

cdr3_aa: CASSYSGGGTEAFF
cdr3_nt: TGTGCCAGCAGTTACTCGGGAGGCGGGACTGAAGCTTTCTTT
cdr3_length: 14
d_call: NA
j_call: TRBJ1-1
clone_size: NA
v_call: TRBV6-6

cdr3_aa: CASSEGGSGRFGEQFF
cdr3_nt: TGTGCCAGCAGTGAGGGGGGTAGCGGGAGATTTGGTGAGCAGTTCTTC
cdr3_length: 16
d_call: TRBD2
j_call: TRBJ2-1
clone_size: NA
v_call: TRBV7-2

cdr3_aa: CASSQVRGVGTEAFF
cdr3_nt: TGCGCCAGCAGTCAAGTCCGGGGGGTAGGCACTGAAGCTTTCTTT
cdr3_length: 15
d_call: NA
j_call: TRBJ1-1
clone_size: NA
v_call: TRBV10-2

cdr3_aa: CASSPMTPGTGDSNYGYTF
cdr3_nt: TGTGCCAGCTCACCTATGACGCCCGGGACGGGAGACTCTAACTATGGCTACACCTTC
cdr3_length: 19
d_call: NA
j_call: TRBJ1-2
clone_size: NA
v_call: TRBV18

cdr3_aa: CASSELAGWGIDTQYF
cdr3_nt: TGCGCCAGCAGTGAACTAGCGGGATGGGGTATAGATACGCAGTATTTT
cdr3_length: 16
d_call: TRBD2
j_call: TRBJ2-3
clone_size: few
v_call: TRBV10-2

cdr3_aa: CASSLRTPGTDNEQFF
cdr3_nt: TGTGCCAGCAGCTTACGGACCCCCGGGACAGACAATGAGCAGTTCTTC
cdr3_length: 16
d_call: TRBD1
j_call: TRBJ2-1
clone_size: NA
v_call: TRBV11-2

cdr3_aa: CASRLGLDTDTQYF
cdr3_nt: TGCGCCAGCAGACTTGGACTAGATACAGATACGCAGTATTTT
cdr3_length: 14
d_call: TRBD2
j_call: TRBJ2-3
clone_size: NA
v_call: TRBV5-1